Listed below are T cell receptor beta chains from one sample, sequenced in a study of blood T cell repertoires in COVID-19. Only in-frame clones appear in the TCRdb table, and some are missing; sequencing was by immunoSEQ multiplex PCR. The profile covers about 99,000 clones, with roughly 87% appearing a single time and 6.2% taken by the ten largest. What was sequenced was peripheral blood. The source of these receptors is a human donor in a cohort sampled during active COVID-19. Both conserved end residues are part of each CDR3.

cdr3_aa v_call cdr3_length
CASSSGGGKLFF TRBV19 12
CASSSTDTQYF TRBV5-1 11
CASSRITTSGQGYEQFF TRBV11-2 17
CASSLGQTLNTGELFF TRBV5-4 16
CASSPDSGGLNEQFF TRBV11-2 15
CASSIDRPGTGELFF TRBV19 15
CASSYSTSSGGLNIQYF TRBV6-2/TRBV6-3 17
CASSEGQGRGYEQYF TRBV18 15
CASSLAQGLYYEQFF TRBV11-2 15
CASSQAQGTPYEQYF TRBV3-1/TRBV3-2 15
CASSLGSNEQFF TRBV2 12
CASSPLATGNYEQYF TRBV3-1/TRBV3-2 15
CASRPQGTRDQPQHF TRBV2 15
CASSPGQGPNPDTQYF TRBV28 16
CASSLGAGEYSGANVLTF TRBV28 18
CASSTGRADDSYEQYF TRBV19 16
CASSIAPGYGYTF TRBV19 13
CASSPLSTGVAQYF TRBV28 14
CASSQDLGESETQYF TRBV3-1/TRBV3-2 15
CASSKEGQLNEKLFF TRBV21-1 15
CASSAHSDYEQYF TRBV7-3 13
CATREDREDTGELFF TRBV15 15
CASSPHRSGGGDTQYF TRBV28 16
CATSRARQGLVGQPQHF TRBV15 17
CASSLIQALRHEQYF TRBV5-1 15
CASSISGAYQETQYF TRBV7-7 15
CASSGQDSLIDGYTF TRBV7-6 15
CASSPRDSGSSEQFF TRBV3-1/TRBV3-2 15
CASSKDSYGYTF TRBV7-9 12
CASSLWAGGHNEQFF TRBV27 15
CASSLRTETNKETQYF TRBV7-6 16
CASTGTASYGYTF TRBV2 13
CSAFQDTGEKLFF TRBV29-1 13
CASSFGRGLGGYTF TRBV19 14
CAWSGGQGALDEQYF TRBV30 15
CASSAGPLRETQYF TRBV9 14